This T cell receptor (beta chain) was documented in a study of blood T cell repertoires in COVID-19. Study information: Donors in the United States, Italy and Spain gave samples during acute or convalescent COVID-19. Sample material is recorded as cDNA or gDNA derived from T cells, B-cell-depleted T cells, or PBMCs.

CDR1 MNHEY and CDR2 SVGAGI come from the germline V gene. The CDR3 consists of 11 residues. V was shortened by 7 bases and J by 7 bases, with 8 bases between the two germline ends. Methods used by the authors: Amplification from reference gene primers served as the basis for estimated nucleated cell counts. Only in-frame clones appear in the TCRdb table, and some are missing; sequencing was by immunoSEQ multiplex PCR. The V and J calls and clone size come from that table; D and trimming were worked out from the DNA. The sample holds about 400,000 clones, around 89% seen once. This clone was seen just once.

The rearrangement links TRBV6-5 to TRBJ1-5, with TRBD1 as a possible D gene (5 bases). Sequenced sample: peripheral blood. The receptor comes from a man in his forties with acute or convalescent COVID-19. Written as DNA, the CDR3 is TGTGCCAGCACCGGGGGACAGCCCCAGCATTTT. It encodes CASTGGQPQHF.